This T cell receptor (beta chain) was recovered during a study of OX40 agonist ivuxolimab in advanced cancers. Study-wide background: Patients in the trial were receiving intravenous ivuxolimab every 2 weeks, at doses of 0.01 to 10 mg/kg.

Blood sampling took place at baseline, cycle 4 day 1, and cycle 7 day 1. Points on this clone: Its antigen is still unknown.

Only in-frame clones appear in the TCRdb table, and some are missing; sequencing was by immunoSEQ multiplex PCR. The sample has about 68,000 clones; 65% to 85% are singletons. Study-wide points: Relative to CD4+, CD8+ T cells held more expanded clones on average. Certain nonresponders additionally had low normalized T-cell clonal expansion.

This specimen was CD4+ or CD8+ T cells sorted from blood, taken in a trial of the OX40 agonist ivuxolimab. This TCR derives from an adult with an advanced solid tumor such as melanoma, head and neck, liver or kidney cancer.

Written as DNA, the CDR3 is TGTGCCAGCAGCGTAGGAAACACAGGGAGGGAGACCCAGTACTTC. Its translation is CASSVGNTGRETQYF. This chain joins TRBV9 and TRBJ2-5, with D perhaps being TRBD1 or TRBD2 (6 bases each). Germline V gene data show CDR1 as SGDLS and CDR2 as YYNGEE. V was cut by 0 bases and J by 5 bases, with 14 bases left in between. CDR3 length: 15 residues. Supplemented by reference TRBV9 and TRBJ2-5, the full variable domain reads DSGVTQTPKHLITATGQRVTLRCSPRSGDLSVYWYQQSLDQGLQFLIQYYNGEERAKGNILERFSAQQFPDLHSELNLSSLELGDSALYFCASSVGNTGRETQYFGPGTRLLVL.